The T cell receptor (beta chain) described here comes from a study of T-cell memory formation after mild COVID-19. Background on the study: TCR clusters showed largely donor specificity.

This clonotype was found a few times. What it binds is unknown. Whole-study findings and limits: Later expanders leaned CD4+, whereas day 15 to 85 contracting clones were balanced CD4/CD8. Cross-reactive memory appears to have joined, as suggested by some responding clones showing up in pre-infection memory.

The CDR3 is 15 amino acids. Trimming removed 4 bases from V and 3 bases from J; junction bases left unmatched: 9. Germline CDR1 SGHRS, CDR2 YFSETQ. Constant-segment primers were used for 5'RACE, and the resulting TCR alpha and TCR beta cDNA libraries carried sample barcodes and UMIs. Each CDR3 protein is one row after TCRdb ran MiXCR on the 5' RACE reads. The sample consists of a few hundred thousand distinct CDR3 sequences, 7.5% to 10% of them appearing once. Material for sequencing was PBMCs or a T cell subset sorted from them (not recorded which). The clonotype was recovered from a man between 18 and 35 years old who had mild COVID-19 (a few samples of this study predate the infection). Cell type and time point are not known. The chain recombines TRBV5-1 with TRBJ2-7; 8 bases are shared with TRBD1. DNA for the CDR3: TGCGCCAGCAGCCCAACCTGGACAGGGAACTACGAGCAGTACTTC. This encodes CASSPTWTGNYEQYF.